Listed here are 23 T cell receptor beta chains from one sample, sequenced in a study of lymphopenia after photon versus proton radiotherapy. The repertoire was sequenced with immunoSEQ multiplex PCR; TCRdb's copy has only in-frame clones and lacks some. The data hold some 70,000 clones, with around 87% observed a single time. The sample consisted of peripheral blood, taken from a patient treated with proton-based radiotherapy. The origin of the receptors is a man aged 80 or over with esophageal cancer.

The V gene is TRBV12-5, the J gene TRBJ1-3; D unresolved. V lost 0 bases and J 0 bases, leaving 12 bases between the germline ends. This CDR3 has 17 amino acids. Germline CDR1 reads LGHNT; CDR2 reads FRNRAP. CDR3 coding DNA: TGTGCTAGTGGTTTGGTATATGAGACAAACTCTGGAAACACCATATATTTT. As protein: CASGLVYETNSGNTIYF.

The CDR3 DNA is TGCAGCGTTGGGGTAGGCGGTAACGGGTATGGCTACACCTTC. Protein sequence: CSVGVGGNGYGYTF. The J gene is TRBJ1-2, the V gene TRBV29-1, with D hard to call. Trimming stripped 4 bases from V and 5 bases from J, with 17 bases between. The CDR3 extends over 14 amino acids. Germline CDR1 reads SQVTM; CDR2 reads ANQGSEA.

This chain links TRBV2 with TRBJ1-2; 7 nucleotides align to TRBD1. The length of the CDR3 is 14 residues. The ends lost 3 bases at V and 8 bases at J; junction bases unmatched: 9. Looked up from germline, CDR1 is SNHLY and CDR2 is FYNNEI. The CDR3 sequence is CASSELSGGWGYTF. In DNA form, the CDR3 reads TGTGCCAGCAGTGAGCTCTCAGGGGGTTGGGGCTACACCTTC.

The sample holds one count of this clone. V gene TRBV7-3 combines with J gene TRBJ2-6, with TRBD1 identical over 8 bases. Trimming removed 5 bases from V and 11 bases from J; junction bases left unmatched: 5. This CDR3 comprises 13 residues. CDR1 SGHTA and CDR2 FQGTGA come from the germline V gene. The CDR3 region is CASSPGQGDVLTF. Here the CDR3 DNA reads TGTGCCAGCAGCCCCGGACAGGGCGACGTCCTGACTTTC.

V is TRBV10-3 and J is TRBJ2-7, with unresolved D. V dropped 0 bases and J dropped 4 bases, with 4 bases sitting between them. Germline values: CDR1 ENHRY, CDR2 SYGVKD. CDR3 size: 12 residues. Here the CDR3 DNA reads TGTGCCATCAGTGAGTCGTCTTACGAGCAGTACTTC. This gives the protein CAISESSYEQYF.

V is TRBV4-1 and J is TRBJ1-2, with a possible D match to TRBD1 (6 bases). This CDR3 spans 15 amino acids. V was pared by 1 base and J by 8 bases, with 17 bases between. CDR1 is MGHRA and CDR2 is YSYEKL in the germline V gene. For the CDR3, the DNA is TGCGCCAGCAGCCAAGTCCAGGGGCAAGGCTGGGGCTACACCTTC. Translation: CASSQVQGQGWGYTF.

The J gene is TRBJ2-4, the V gene TRBV7-2; no clear D. The V gene lost 1 base and the J gene lost 0 bases, with 7 bases spanning the gap. The CDR3 length is 15 residues. The germline V gene has CDR1 SGHTA and CDR2 FQGNSA. The CDR3 coding sequence is TGTGCCAGCAGCTTAGAGGCAATAGCCAAAAACATTCAGTACTTC. Translated: CASSLEAIAKNIQYF.

The chain joins TRBV19 to TRBJ1-1, with D unclear. Germline V gene data show CDR1 as LNHDA and CDR2 as SQIVND (reference sequence). The CDR3 contains 13 residues. V gave up 2 bases and J gave up 7 bases, with 11 bases separating them. The CDR3 DNA follows: TGTGCCAGTAGTATACCCTCCGGGATTGAAGCTTTCTTT. The encoded protein is CASSIPSGIEAFF. Using reference TRBV19 and TRBJ1-1 for the parts outside the CDR3, the full variable domain is DGGITQSPKYLFRKEGQNVTLSCEQNLNHDAMYWYRQDPGQGLRLIYYSQIVNDFQKGDIAEGYSVSREKKESFPLTVTSAQKNPTAFYLCASSIPSGIEAFFGQGTRLTVV.

The V and J genes are TRBV4-3 and TRBJ2-3, with a possible D match to TRBD2 (7 bases). CDR3 length: 16 residues. Germline V gene sequence: CDR1 LGHNA, CDR2 YSLEER. V was trimmed by 4 bases and J by 5 bases, leaving 19 bases between them. CDR3 in amino acids: CASSPATGGPGDTQYF. The CDR3, as DNA: TGCGCCAGCAGCCCCGCGACCGGGGGGCCCGGAGATACGCAGTATTTT.

This chain joins TRBV5-1 and TRBJ2-2; D not certain. Germline lookup yields CDR1 SGHRS and CDR2 YFSETQ. V dropped 0 bases and J dropped 0 bases, with 3 bases sitting between them. This CDR3 is 14 amino acids long. CDR3 protein: CASSLEPNTGELFF. The CDR3 DNA reads TGCGCCAGCAGCTTGGAGCCGAACACCGGGGAGCTGTTTTTT.

The chain uses TRBV6-6 and TRBJ2-3; D might be TRBD1 or TRBD2, each matching 5 bases. V was clipped by 5 bases and J by 2 bases, with 17 bases between them. The CDR3 sequence is 16 residues long. Germline V gives CDR1 MNHNY, CDR2 SVGAGI (reference sequence). The CDR3 is CASSTPGPQYTDTQYF. DNA of the CDR3: TGTGCCAGCAGTACACCGGGACCCCAGTACACAGATACGCAGTATTTT.

The V and J genes are TRBV4-1 and TRBJ1-6, with TRBD1 matching over 9 bases. V lost 3 bases to trimming and J lost 7 bases; unmatched junction nucleotides: 1. CDR1 is MGHRA, CDR2 YSYEKL, per germline. The CDR3 runs to 14 residues. The CDR3 spells CASSQDRGNSPLHF. In nucleotides, the CDR3 is TGCGCCAGCAGCCAGGACAGGGGCAATTCACCCCTCCACTTT.

The chain uses TRBV5-1 and TRBJ1-1; possible D gene TRBD1, 5 bases. The CDR3 is 14 amino acids. Trimming pared 0 bases from V and 4 bases from J, leaving 10 bases between. Germline loops: CDR1 SGHRS, CDR2 YFSETQ. Here the CDR3 reads CASSLVGEGTEAFF. The CDR3, as DNA: TGCGCCAGCAGCTTGGTAGGGGAGGGCACTGAAGCTTTCTTT.

This chain connects TRBV5-1 to TRBJ2-3; no clear D gene. The CDR3 sequence is 16 residues long. Germline V lookup: CDR1 SGHRS, CDR2 YFSETQ. V shed 0 bases and J shed 0 bases, with 11 bases lying between them. The CDR3 is CASSLAITTSTDTQYF. CDR3 in DNA: TGCGCCAGCAGCTTGGCGATTACTACTAGCACAGATACGCAGTATTTT.

The chain uses TRBV5-1 and TRBJ2-1; D assignment may be TRBD1 or TRBD2 (7 bases each). This CDR3 contains 14 residues. Germline lookup yields CDR1 SGHRS and CDR2 YFSETQ. Between the trimmed V and J ends, which lost 3 bases and 4 bases, there was a span of 11 bases. CDR3 DNA sequence: TGCGCCAGCAGCTGGGGGGGACAGTACAATGAGCAGTTCTTC. Translation: CASSWGGQYNEQFF.

This chain uses TRBV6-5 with TRBJ2-7, with 7 bases matching TRBD1. The germline V gene encodes CDR1 MNHEY and CDR2 SVGAGI. CDR3 length: 13 residues. Losses at the gene ends were 6 bases for V and 6 bases for J; bases not matched to a gene: 8. Written as DNA, the CDR3 is TGTGCCAGCAGACCCGACAGGGAGCGCGAGCAGTACTTC. This sequence encodes CASRPDREREQYF.

J is TRBJ1-1 and V is TRBV27; perhaps TRBD1 as D (5 bases). Germline CDR1 reads MNHEY; CDR2 reads SMNVEV (reference sequence). CDR3 length equals 15 residues. V lost 3 bases, J lost 0 bases, and 11 bases lay in between. CDR3 amino acids: CASSFGQGMNTEAFF. The CDR3 DNA reads TGTGCCAGCAGTTTCGGTCAGGGAATGAACACTGAAGCTTTCTTT.

The CDR3 nucleotides read TGTGCCAGCAGTTGGGGGGGACGCGGCCTTGGGGGCTACACCTTC. It encodes CASSWGGRGLGGYTF. This rearrangement joins TRBV6-5 to TRBJ1-2; D might be TRBD1 (5 bases). Germline V CDR1 and CDR2: MNHEY, SVGAGI. Trimming removed 4 bases at V and 8 bases at J, with 20 bases between. The CDR3 totals 15 residues.

The genes are TRBV10-3 and TRBJ2-3, with D maybe TRBD1 (5 bases). V was pared by 11 bases and J by 1 base, with 19 bases between. The CDR3 covers 15 residues. The germline V gene has CDR1 ENHRY and CDR2 SYGVKD. The CDR3 loop is CASSPQSQGTDTQYF. In DNA, the CDR3 is TGTGCCTCCTCCCCCCAGTCACAGGGCACAGATACGCAGTATTTT.

In this sample, this clone turned up once. This sequence joins TRBV7-6 and TRBJ2-6; D gene unclear. Germline V gives CDR1 SGHVS, CDR2 FNYEAQ. This CDR3 is built from 14 residues. V gave up 4 bases and J gave up 1 base, with 5 bases separating them. CDR3: CASSWASGANVLTF. The CDR3, as DNA: TGTGCCAGCAGCTGGGCATCTGGGGCCAACGTCCTGACTTTC.

The chain combines TRBV11-2 with TRBJ1-1; no reliable D call. The V gene's germline CDR1 is SGHAT and CDR2 FQNNGV. Between the trimmed V and J ends, which lost 3 bases and 6 bases, there was a span of 11 bases. The CDR3 sequence is 13 residues long. In nucleotides, the CDR3 is TGTGCCAGCAGCTTCCGGGCCGACGCTGAAGCTTTCTTT. It is translated as CASSFRADAEAFF.

The genes are TRBV11-2 and TRBJ2-3, with D perhaps TRBD1 or TRBD2 (5 bases each). V lost 5 bases to trimming and J lost 1 base, with 16 bases between them. Germline V lookup: CDR1 SGHAT, CDR2 FQNNGV. This CDR3 has 16 amino acids. The CDR3 loop is CASSISFGTGTDTQYF. CDR3 DNA: TGTGCCAGCAGCATATCCTTTGGGACGGGCACAGATACGCAGTATTTT.

In this sample, this clone turned up a few times. The genes are TRBV27 and TRBJ2-2; 13 bases are a match to TRBD2. Trimming removed 6 bases from V and 6 bases from J; junction bases left unmatched: 16. This CDR3 comprises 19 residues. Germline V CDR1 and CDR2: MNHEY, SMNVEV (reference sequence). The CDR3 spells CASSRTGLAGEVSAGELFF. CDR3 nucleotides: TGTGCCAGCAGCCGGACCGGACTAGCGGGAGAGGTATCAGCCGGGGAGCTGTTTTTT.